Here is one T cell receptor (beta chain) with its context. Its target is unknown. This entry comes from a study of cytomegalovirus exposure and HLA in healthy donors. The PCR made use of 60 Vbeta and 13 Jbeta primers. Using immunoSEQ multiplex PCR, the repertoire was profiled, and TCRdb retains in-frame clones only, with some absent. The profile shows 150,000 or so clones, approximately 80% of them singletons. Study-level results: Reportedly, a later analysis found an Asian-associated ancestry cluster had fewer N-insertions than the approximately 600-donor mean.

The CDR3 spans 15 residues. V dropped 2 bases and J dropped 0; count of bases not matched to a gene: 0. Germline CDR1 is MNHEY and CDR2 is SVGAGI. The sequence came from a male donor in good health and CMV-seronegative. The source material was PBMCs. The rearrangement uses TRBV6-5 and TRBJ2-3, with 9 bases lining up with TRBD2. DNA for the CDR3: TGTGCCAGCAGTTACACTAGCGGGAGCACAGATACGCAGTATTTT. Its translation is CASSYTSGSTDTQYF.